These 23 T cell receptor beta chains were sequenced from one sample in a study of naive and memory T cell subsets. Findings and caveats of the study: Possibly reflecting memory cells re-expressing CD45RA, a few larger clonotypes occurred in naive repertoires, especially CD8.

No antigens are known for them. Both TRBC1 and TRBC2 were covered by a beta constant-region primer of two equimolar oligonucleotides. The ligated cDNA underwent four PCR rounds using SP2 and nested alpha and beta constant-region primers. TCRdb called the UMI-ligation and nested PCR reads again in MiXCR, with one record for every CDR3 protein. The sample has over 110,000 distinct CDR3 sequences, around 21% seen once; the top ten hold 0.6% to 0.8%. Sequenced material: naive CD8+ T cells from blood. The receptors stem from a human donor in good health.

This clonotype was counted only a few times. V and J are TRBV7-7 and TRBJ2-2, with TRBD1 matching 7 bases. The CDR3 is made up of 16 amino acids. Germline V gene sequence: CDR1 SSHAT, CDR2 FNYEAQ (reference sequence). Trimming took 4 bases from V and 1 from J; bases not matched to a gene: 6. DNA for the CDR3: TGTGCCAGCAGCTCGGGACAGCGAAAGAACACCGGGGAGCTGTTTTTT. Translating it yields CASSSGQRKNTGELFF.

The genes are TRBV20-1 and TRBJ1-1; tentatively, D is TRBD1 (5 bases). V dropped 1 base and J dropped 4 bases, with 13 bases sitting between them. The CDR3 has 14 amino acids. CDR1 is DFQATT and CDR2 is SNEGSKA in the germline V gene (reference sequence). CDR3 in amino acids: CSARALGAGTEAFF. Here the CDR3 DNA reads TGCAGTGCTAGAGCGTTAGGGGCGGGCACTGAAGCTTTCTTT.

This clonotype is a singleton in its sample. The chain employs TRBV25-1 and TRBJ2-7, with D tentatively TRBD2 (5 bases). The germline CDR1 and CDR2 sequences are MGHDK and SYGVNS. The CDR3 has 14 amino acids. Trimming shortened V by 3 bases and J by 2 bases, and 11 bases separated the two germline ends. CDR3 loop: CASSDSGGPYEQYF. DNA for the CDR3: TGTGCCAGCAGTGACAGCGGAGGTCCCTACGAGCAGTACTTC.

The chain is built from TRBV6-2 or TRBV6-3 and TRBJ1-5, with 8 bases aligning to TRBD1. The CDR3 has 14 amino acids. V was pared by 5 bases and J by 3 bases, with 3 bases of the junction left unmatched. Germline CDR1 MNHEY, CDR2 SVGEGT. CDR3 DNA sequence: TGTGCCAGCAGTCAGGGGGCCTACAATCAGCCCCAGCATTTT. Protein sequence: CASSQGAYNQPQHF.

In its sample, this clonotype was seen a few times. The rearrangement uses TRBV12-5 and TRBJ2-2, with D possibly being TRBD1 (6 bases). CDR3 size: 17 residues. Per the germline V gene, CDR1 is LGHNT and CDR2 is FRNRAP. Deletions cut 0 bases from V and 1 base from J, with 12 bases between. CDR3 sequence reads: CASGLVQTGRNTGELFF. The CDR3 coding sequence is TGTGCTAGTGGTTTGGTACAAACAGGGAGGAACACCGGGGAGCTGTTTTTT.

This clonotype was counted at least ten times. V and J are TRBV12-3 or TRBV12-4 and TRBJ2-7, with a tentative D call TRBD2 (5 bases). CDR3 length equals 14 residues. The germline V and J ends were trimmed by 0 bases and 3 bases, with 9 bases remaining between them. The CDR3 sequence is CASSLAGRGYEQYF. In DNA, the CDR3 is TGTGCCAGCAGTTTAGCAGGACGGGGCTACGAGCAGTACTTC.

V gene TRBV28 combines with J gene TRBJ1-5, with a weak D call TRBD1 (5 bases). The CDR3 sequence is 15 residues long. CDR1 is MDHEN, CDR2 SYDVKM, per germline. V was shortened by 6 bases and J by 0 bases, with 12 bases between the two germline ends. The CDR3 DNA reads TGTGCCAGCAGCAAGGGACCGTATAGCAATCAGCCCCAGCATTTT. It specifies CASSKGPYSNQPQHF. The full variable domain, completed using reference TRBV28 and TRBJ1-5, is DVKVTQSSRYLVKRTGEKVFLECVQDMDHENMFWYRQDPGLGLRLIYFSYDVKMKEKGDIPEGYSVSREKKERFSLILESASTNQTSMYLCASSKGPYSNQPQHFGDGTRLSIL.

This clonotype has just a few counts. The chain uses TRBV12-3 or TRBV12-4 and TRBJ1-2, with a tentative D call TRBD1 (5 bases). V lost 6 bases, J lost 3 bases, and 14 bases lay in between. This CDR3 region has 14 residues. CDR3 protein: CASSTGSWDYGYTF. The CDR3 DNA follows: TGTGCCAGCAGCACAGGAAGTTGGGACTATGGCTACACCTTC.

This chain connects TRBV5-8 to TRBJ2-7; the D is unclear. CDR1 is SGHTS, CDR2 YDEGEE, per germline. V was pared by 2 bases and J by 0 bases, with 12 bases between. The CDR3 extends over 15 amino acids. The CDR3 region has the DNA TGTGCCAGCAGCTTAGTCGGTTCTCTCTCCTACGAGCAGTACTTC. This encodes CASSLVGSLSYEQYF.

The CDR3: CASSRSTRSDTQYF. The CDR3, as DNA: TGTGCCAGCAGCCGTTCGACTAGATCGGATACGCAGTATTTT. The chain carries TRBV9 and TRBJ2-3, with a weak D call TRBD2 (6 bases). V dropped 4 bases and J dropped 6 bases, with 15 bases sitting between them. The CDR3 sequence is 14 residues long. Germline CDR1 is SGDLS and CDR2 is YYNGEE. The full variable domain, its missing parts supplied by reference TRBV9 and TRBJ2-3, is DSGVTQTPKHLITATGQRVTLRCSPRSGDLSVYWYQQSLDQGLQFLIQYYNGEERAKGNILERFSAQQFPDLHSELNLSSLELGDSALYFCASSRSTRSDTQYFGPGTRLTVL.

This clonotype was seen ten or more times. The chain has TRBV20-1 and TRBJ1-5; D gene unclear. V was shortened by 3 bases and J by 0 bases, with 3 bases between the two germline ends. Germline CDR1 and CDR2: DFQATT and SNEGSKA (reference sequence). The CDR3 totals 12 residues. The CDR3 DNA sequence: TGCAGTGCTAGCAGTAGCAATCAGCCCCAGCATTTT. Its translation is CSASSSNQPQHF.

The rearrangement links TRBV28 to TRBJ2-1; 7 bases agree with TRBD2. With 2 bases clipped from V and 5 bases from J, the junction kept 6 bases outside the gene matches. Germline CDR1 reads MDHEN; CDR2 reads SYDVKM. The CDR3 is made up of 15 amino acids. The CDR3 region is CASSLRWEGNNEQFF. The CDR3 DNA follows: TGTGCCAGCAGTTTAAGGTGGGAGGGGAACAATGAGCAGTTCTTC.

Remarks on this clonotype: Germline is not matched at one junction end, which may reflect a read error. The chain uses TRBV12-3 or TRBV12-4 and TRBJ2-1; 12 nucleotides match TRBD2. This CDR3 contains 17 residues. The CDR3 protein is CASTLTSGSQIGNEQLF. CDR3 DNA sequence: TGTGCCAGCACCTTGACTAGCGGGAGTCAGATTGGAAATGAGCAGCTCTTC.

This clonotype appeared a single time. The chain joins TRBV28 to TRBJ2-5; D assignment may be TRBD1 or TRBD2 (5 bases each). The germline V gene encodes CDR1 MDHEN and CDR2 SYDVKM. Trimming pared 6 bases from V and 2 bases from J, leaving 28 bases between. CDR3 length equals 19 residues. The CDR3 DNA follows: TGTGCCAGCAGCTTGACAGAGGGACCCTCTGCCATCAGGCAAGAGACCCAGTACTTC. It is translated as CASSLTEGPSAIRQETQYF.

This chain joins TRBV5-1 and TRBJ2-7; D may be TRBD1 or TRBD2 (5 bases each). Between the trimmed V and J ends, which lost 0 bases and 3 bases, there was a span of 16 bases. CDR1 and CDR2 (germline): SGHRS, YFSETQ. The CDR3 spans 16 residues. For the CDR3, the DNA is TGCGCCAGCAGCTTGGACGCCGGGACGGCATACTACGAGCAGTACTTC. This encodes CASSLDAGTAYYEQYF. Variable domain in full (rest from reference TRBV5-1 and TRBJ2-7): KAGVTQTPRYLIKTRGQQVTLSCSPISGHRSVSWYQQTPGQGLQFLFEYFSETQRNKGNFPGRFSGRQFSNSRSEMNVSTLELGDSALYLCASSLDAGTAYYEQYFGPGTRLTVT.

This clonotype was detected ten times or more. This chain links TRBV27 with TRBJ1-2; 10 bases match TRBD1. Germline loops: CDR1 MNHEY, CDR2 SMNVEV (reference sequence). The CDR3 runs 15 residues. The trim removed 5 bases at V and 5 bases at J, leaving 8 bases unmatched. For the CDR3, the DNA is TGTGCCAGCAGTCCCGGGACAGGGGTTCTTTATGGCTACACCTTC. Translated, it gives CASSPGTGVLYGYTF.

This clonotype has only a few counts. The V and J genes are TRBV11-2 and TRBJ1-1; TRBD1 might be the D (5 bases). The germline V gene encodes CDR1 SGHAT and CDR2 FQNNGV. V lost 3 bases, J lost 0 bases, and 14 bases lay in between. The CDR3 sequence is 16 residues long. CDR3 protein: CASSFVLRGLNTEAFF. DNA of the CDR3: TGTGCCAGCAGCTTCGTCTTACGGGGCTTGAACACTGAAGCTTTCTTT.

The rearrangement uses TRBV20-1 and TRBJ2-7, with TRBD2 matching 9 bases. Trimming removed 6 bases from V and 2 bases from J; junction bases left unmatched: 8. Germline CDR1 is DFQATT and CDR2 is SNEGSKA (reference sequence). The length of the CDR3 is 14 residues. CDR3 loop: CSANSGSPPYEQYF. The CDR3 DNA is TGCAGTGCGAATAGCGGGAGCCCTCCCTACGAGCAGTACTTC.

This clonotype was observed a handful of times. V usage is TRBV6-2 or TRBV6-3 and J usage is TRBJ1-2; the D gene is possibly TRBD1 (5 bases). CDR1 is MNHEY, CDR2 SVGEGT, per germline. The CDR3 has 14 amino acids. The V and J ends lost 2 bases and 6 bases respectively, with 13 bases between them. The CDR3 region has the DNA TGTGCCAGCAGTTACACCCACGGGGCGGATGGCTACACCTTC. Its translation: CASSYTHGADGYTF.

V and J are TRBV19 and TRBJ1-6, with a possible D match to TRBD1 (5 bases). The CDR3 consists of 14 residues. Trimming removed 7 bases at V and 9 bases at J, with 16 bases between. The germline V gene encodes CDR1 LNHDA and CDR2 SQIVND (reference sequence). The CDR3 sequence: CASNAGSLFSPLHF. CDR3 nucleotides: TGTGCCAGTAACGCAGGGTCCTTGTTTTCACCCCTCCACTTT. The full variable domain, completed using reference TRBV19 and TRBJ1-6, is DGGITQSPKYLFRKEGQNVTLSCEQNLNHDAMYWYRQDPGQGLRLIYYSQIVNDFQKGDIAEGYSVSREKKESFPLTVTSAQKNPTAFYLCASNAGSLFSPLHFGNGTRLTVT.

This clonotype has just a few counts. V gene TRBV29-1 combines with J gene TRBJ2-3, with 7 bases aligning to TRBD2. CDR1 is SQVTM, CDR2 ANQGSEA, per germline. The CDR3 spans 13 residues. V lost 1 base and J lost 3; bases outside the gene matches: 1. Written as DNA, the CDR3 is TGCAGCGTTGAAGCGGGAGGTACAGATACGCAGTATTTT. This sequence encodes CSVEAGGTDTQYF.

The V and J genes are TRBV2 and TRBJ2-1, with a weak D call TRBD2 (6 bases). The germline V gene has CDR1 SNHLY and CDR2 FYNNEI. The CDR3 loop spans 13 amino acids. Between the trimmed V and J ends, which lost 7 bases and 5 bases, there was a span of 12 bases. The CDR3: CASMGEEDNEQFF. CDR3 DNA sequence: TGTGCCAGCATGGGGGAGGAGGACAATGAGCAGTTCTTC.

The chain uses TRBV28 and TRBJ2-7; unclear D gene. Between the trimmed V and J ends, which lost 7 bases and 4 bases, there was a span of 14 bases. CDR3 length equals 13 residues. From germline, CDR1 is MDHEN and CDR2 SYDVKM. The CDR3 DNA reads TGTGCCAGCATGGGAACTGACTTGTACGAGCAGTACTTC. This translates into CASMGTDLYEQYF.